These T cell receptor beta chains were read from a single sample in a study of control samples from healthy donors and cancer patients. Sequencing was performed with immunoSEQ multiplex PCR; in TCRdb, only in-frame clones are kept and a portion is missing. Found here are tens of thousands of clones, about 82% of them singletons; the top ten hold approximately 20%. The source material was blood. These TCRs come from a man aged 30-40 years in good health. CDR3s include the opening cysteine and the closing phenylalanine or tryptophan. A D gene is named only where the DNA matches it firmly. A clone size is listed for some rows: how often the clone was seen (once, few, many), or a class if it is expanded.

>TRBV12-5|TRBJ2-5|-|-|15
TGTGCTAGTGGTTTGGGCCACAGGGTCCAAGAGACCCAGTACTTC
CASGLGHRVQETQYF
>TRBV6-5|TRBJ1-1|-|-|14
TGTGCCAGCACCCCGGGGAGGATGAACACTGAAGCTTTCTTT
CASTPGRMNTEAFF
>TRBV14|TRBJ1-2|-|-|13
TGTGCCAGCAGCCAAGACAGGGTCTATGGCTACACCTTC
CASSQDRVYGYTF
>TRBV7-3|TRBJ1-1|once|-|15
TGTGCCAGCAGCTTGGTCGAAAGGGGGAGAACTGAAGCTTTCTTT
CASSLVERGRTEAFF
>TRBV6-5|TRBJ2-7|-|TRBD1|15
TGTGCCAGCAGTTACCAAAACGACAGGGCCGACGAGCAGTACTTC
CASSYQNDRADEQYF
>TRBV2|TRBJ2-3|-|-|11
TGTGCCAGCAGTGAGAGGCCCACGCAGTATTTT
CASSERPTQYF
>TRBV28|TRBJ2-2|-|-|16
TGTGCCAGCAGGCTTTTGACAGTATCGAACACCGGGGAGCTGTTTTTT
CASRLLTVSNTGELFF
>TRBV10-3|TRBJ1-2|-|-|13
TGTGCCATCAGTCGACAGGCCGGGGGTGGCTACACCTTC
CAISRQAGGGYTF
>TRBV28|TRBJ1-5|-|-|16
TGTGCCAGCAGGCAAGGGGGAAGTGGTAGCAATCAGCCCCAGCATTTT
CASRQGGSGSNQPQHF
>TRBV5-6|TRBJ2-3|-|-|15
TGTGCCAGCAGCTTGCCCCAGGGTCCCGCAGATACGCAGTATTTT
CASSLPQGPADTQYF
>TRBV5-6|TRBJ1-1|-|-|13
TGTGCCAGCAGACACGGGGACGGCACTGAAGCTTTCTTT
CASRHGDGTEAFF
>TRBV5-6|TRBJ2-6|-|TRBD2|16
TGTGCCAGCAGCTCACGCGGGGGGGCTGGGGCCAACGTCCTGACTTTC
CASSSRGGAGANVLTF
>TRBV5-1|TRBJ1-2|-|-|14
TGCGCCAGCAGCCCCGTGAGTCTCGAGAATGGCTACACCTTC
CASSPVSLENGYTF
>TRBV19|TRBJ1-4|-|-|15
TGTGCCAGTAGTATAAGGGGTCCGACTAATGAAAAACTGTTTTTT
CASSIRGPTNEKLFF
>TRBV3-1/TRBV3-2|TRBJ2-3|-|-|15
TGTGCCAGCAGCCAAGCCGGGTCCCGGGGGGATACGCAGTATTTT
CASSQAGSRGDTQYF
>TRBV19|TRBJ1-3|-|TRBD1|13
TGTGCCAGCCAGACAGGGTATGGAAACACCATATATTTT
CASQTGYGNTIYF
>TRBV27|TRBJ2-3|-|TRBD2|18
TGTGCCAGCAGCTCCCGCAGCGGGGGGATTCTAACCACAGATACGCAGTATTTT
CASSSRSGGILTTDTQYF
>TRBV13|TRBJ2-3|-|TRBD2|16
TGTGCCAGCAGCTTTAAGCGGGGGGGCCGGGGAGATACGCAGTATTTT
CASSFKRGGRGDTQYF
>TRBV9|TRBJ2-3|-|-|15
TGTGCCAGCAGCGTAGGGGGATTTCCCACAGATACGCAGTATTTT
CASSVGGFPTDTQYF
>TRBV5-6|TRBJ1-5|-|-|15
TGTGCCAGCAGCTTGTCTTTCGGGGGCAATCAGCCCCAGCATTTT
CASSLSFGGNQPQHF
>TRBV27|TRBJ2-1|-|TRBD1|14
TGTGCCAGCACCAGGACAGGGGAGTACAATGAGCAGTTCTTC
CASTRTGEYNEQFF
>TRBV5-1|TRBJ2-1|-|TRBD1|19
TGCGCCAGCAGCTTACCACTTGAAAGGGGACAGGGGGACTACAATGAGCAGTTCTTC
CASSLPLERGQGDYNEQFF
>TRBV2|TRBJ1-2|-|-|14
TGTGCCAGCAAGGGGGACGGAGATTTTAATGGCTACACCTTC
CASKGDGDFNGYTF
>TRBV11-2|TRBJ1-1|once|-|13
TGTGCCAGCAGCCCGGGACCGGTCCGTGAAGCTTTCTTT
CASSPGPVREAFF
>TRBV12-3/TRBV12-4|TRBJ1-5|-|-|13
TGTGCCAGCTCTTGGGGGGGTCATCAGCCCCAGCATTTT
CASSWGGHQPQHF
>TRBV7-3|TRBJ2-3|few|-|16
TGTGCCAGCAGCTCCCCCGCGGGACAGAGCACAGATACGCAGTATTTT
CASSSPAGQSTDTQYF
>TRBV6-1|TRBJ2-3|-|-|17
TGTGCCAGCAGTGAAACGGGATTAGTTTGGAGCACAGATACGCAGTATTTT
CASSETGLVWSTDTQYF
>TRBV14|TRBJ1-3|-|-|14
TGTGCCAGCAGCCCCTCGGGCAGGGGAAACACCATATATTTT
CASSPSGRGNTIYF
>TRBV2|TRBJ2-2|-|TRBD1|13
TGTGTCTCCGGGACAGGCTACACCGGGGAGCTGTTTTTT
CVSGTGYTGELFF
>TRBV18|TRBJ2-7|few|TRBD1|15
TGTGCCAGCTCACCAGTAGGACAGGGGTCCCACGAGCAGTACTTC
CASSPVGQGSHEQYF
>TRBV7-9|TRBJ2-7|-|-|13
TGTGCCAGCAGCCTTCGGGGGCTCTACGAGCAGTACTTC
CASSLRGLYEQYF
>TRBV11-2|TRBJ2-1|-|TRBD1|15
TGTGCCAGCAGCCTTGGGACAGTCTCCTACAATGAGCAGTTCTTC
CASSLGTVSYNEQFF
>TRBV2|TRBJ2-7|few|-|12
TGTGCCAGCACTCTGATCAACTACGAGCAGTACTTC
CASTLINYEQYF
>TRBV9|TRBJ1-4|-|-|15
TGTGCCAGCAGCGTAGCGGGGGGGGAGAATGAAAAACTGTTTTTT
CASSVAGGENEKLFF
>TRBV5-4|TRBJ2-7|-|-|14
TGTGCCAGCAGCTTGGCACTAGCCCCCTACGAGCAGTACTTC
CASSLALAPYEQYF
>TRBV28|TRBJ2-7|-|-|14
TGTGCCAGCAGCTATGCAAGGGTTTCCGACGAGCAGTACTTC
CASSYARVSDEQYF
>TRBV21-1|TRBJ1-3|few|-|16
TGTGCCAGCAGGTATGGATGGTTCCACTCTGGAAACACCATATATTTT
CASRYGWFHSGNTIYF
>TRBV9|TRBJ2-3|-|TRBD1|17
TGTGCCAGCAGCGCGCCGGGACAGGGGTCATCCGAAGATACGCAGTATTTT
CASSAPGQGSSEDTQYF
>TRBV6-5|TRBJ2-3|-|-|13
TGTGCCAGCAGTCGGGACGGAAAAGATACGCAGTATTTT
CASSRDGKDTQYF
>TRBV7-2|TRBJ1-5|-|-|14
TGTGCCAGCAGCTTAAACCTAAGGAGTCAGCCCCAGCATTTT
CASSLNLRSQPQHF
>TRBV7-9|TRBJ1-4|few|TRBD1|14
TGTGCCAGCAGCTCTACAGGGGTCGACGAAAAACTGTTTTTT
CASSSTGVDEKLFF
>TRBV6-1|TRBJ2-7|-|TRBD2|15
TGTGCCAGCAGTGAAACACCTAGCGGATCCTACGAGCAGTACTTC
CASSETPSGSYEQYF
>TRBV7-8|TRBJ2-1|-|TRBD1|17
TGTGCCAGCAGCTTATTTTTTACGGGACAGGGATACAATGAGCAGTTCTTC
CASSLFFTGQGYNEQFF
>TRBV7-2|TRBJ1-3|-|-|15
TGTGCCAGCAGCTTAGAACGGAACTCTGGAAACACCATATATTTT
CASSLERNSGNTIYF
>TRBV9|TRBJ2-1|-|-|13
TGTGCCAGCAGCGTAGGTTGGCGGAATGAGCAGTTCTTC
CASSVGWRNEQFF
>TRBV7-9|TRBJ2-1|-|TRBD2|14
TGTGCCAGCAGCCAGGCTTCGATCGGGACTAGGCAGTTCTTC
CASSQASIGTRQFF
>TRBV5-1|TRBJ2-1|-|TRBD2|16
TGCGCCAGCAGCTTGGAACTAGCGGTCTCCTACAATGAGCAGTTCTTC
CASSLELAVSYNEQFF
>TRBV6-5|TRBJ2-3|-|TRBD2|15
TGTGCCAGCAGTTTACTAGCGGGGGGCCCAGATACGCAGTATTTT
CASSLLAGGPDTQYF
>TRBV19|TRBJ2-2|-|-|15
TGTGCCAGTAAGCGCGATCCAATAGACACCGGGGAGCTGTTTTTT
CASKRDPIDTGELFF
>TRBV6-5|TRBJ1-6|-|-|13
TGTGCCAGCAGTTGGCAGGGAGATTCACCCCTCCACTTT
CASSWQGDSPLHF
>TRBV5-1|TRBJ2-5|-|TRBD2|14
TGCGCCAGCAGCCCCGGGACTAGCGCGGAGACCCAGTACTTC
CASSPGTSAETQYF
>TRBV19|TRBJ1-2|-|TRBD1|15
TGTGCCAGTAGTATGGCCATCAGGGGGAACTATGGCTACACCTTC
CASSMAIRGNYGYTF